These T cell receptor beta chains were read from a single sample in a study of T cell responses to AZD1222 COVID-19 vaccine. This table comes from immunoSEQ multiplex PCR, and its TCRdb copy is limited to in-frame clones, with some not included. The data show under 110,000 clones, 90% seen once. Sequencing used peripheral blood, obtained 28 days after the second AZD1222 dose. The source is an adult who received the AZD1222 COVID-19 vaccine. CDR3s include the opening cysteine and the closing phenylalanine or tryptophan. A D gene is named only where the DNA matches it firmly. The size field is filled for only some rows; it gives once, few, many or a size class.

v_call	clone_size	d_call	j_call	cdr3_aa	cdr3_nt
TRBV2	NA	NA	TRBJ1-3	CASTAGNTIYF	TGTGCCAGCACGGCAGGAAACACCATATATTTT
TRBV6-5	NA	NA	TRBJ1-5	CASSYTYGSNQPQHF	TGTGCCAGCAGTTACACGTACGGTAGCAATCAGCCCCAGCATTTT
TRBV11-3	NA	NA	TRBJ2-2	CASSLNQEKLFF	TGTGCCAGCAGCCTGAACCAAGAGAAGCTGTTTTTT
TRBV9	NA	NA	TRBJ1-5	CASSQTGGQPQHF	TGTGCCAGCAGCCAGACGGGCGGGCAGCCCCAGCATTTT
TRBV3-1/TRBV3-2	NA	NA	TRBJ1-2	CASSQDYYGYTF	TGTGCCAGCAGCCAAGATTATTATGGCTACACCTTC
TRBV7-3	NA	NA	TRBJ2-1	CASSPFWDYNEQFF	TGTGCCAGCAGTCCGTTCTGGGACTACAATGAGCAGTTCTTC
TRBV6-6	once	NA	TRBJ2-1	CASSTSGGNNEQFF	TGTGCCAGCAGCACATCCGGGGGCAACAATGAGCAGTTCTTC
TRBV6-1	NA	NA	TRBJ1-6	CASSEGSPLHF	TGTGCCAGCAGTGAGGGTTCACCCCTCCACTTT
TRBV29-1	NA	NA	TRBJ1-2	CSVVTGIYGYTF	TGCAGCGTTGTGACAGGCATCTATGGCTACACCTTC
TRBV7-6	NA	TRBD1	TRBJ2-2	CASSFPTGPQTGELFF	TGTGCCAGCAGCTTTCCGACAGGGCCCCAGACCGGGGAGCTGTTTTTT
TRBV2	NA	NA	TRBJ2-3	CATPGASTDTQYF	TGTGCCACCCCGGGGGCCTCCACAGATACGCAGTATTTT
TRBV21-1	NA	NA	TRBJ2-1	CASTGTGYNEQFF	TGTGCCAGCACCGGGACAGGGTACAATGAGCAGTTCTTC
TRBV9	NA	NA	TRBJ1-1	CASSGGGTEAFF	TGTGCCAGCAGTGGCGGAGGTACTGAAGCTTTCTTT
TRBV18	few	NA	TRBJ1-2	CASSQQGIGLYGYTF	TGTGCCAGCTCACAGCAGGGTATCGGCTTGTATGGCTACACCTTC
TRBV11-3	NA	NA	TRBJ2-7	CASSLGEGYEQYF	TGTGCCAGCAGCTTAGGGGAAGGTTACGAGCAGTACTTC
TRBV6-5	once	NA	TRBJ1-3	CASSVPSGNTIYF	TGTGCCAGCAGCGTTCCCTCTGGAAACACCATATATTTT
TRBV7-9	NA	NA	TRBJ2-3	CASSLPPDTQYF	TGTGCCAGCAGCTTACCCCCCGATACGCAGTATTTT
TRBV12-3/TRBV12-4	NA	NA	TRBJ1-2	CASSLVEGRGYTF	TGTGCCAGCAGTTTAGTGGAGGGTCGGGGCTACACCTTC
TRBV19	NA	TRBD1	TRBJ2-1	CASSSGQVSDEQFF	TGTGCCAGTAGTTCGGGACAGGTAAGCGATGAGCAGTTCTTC
TRBV4-1	NA	NA	TRBJ1-1	CASSQDRRGAFF	TGCGCCAGCAGCCAAGATAGGCGCGGAGCTTTCTTT
TRBV4-3	NA	TRBD1	TRBJ1-6	CASSQDWAVQGGEALHF	TGCGCCAGCAGCCAAGATTGGGCCGTACAGGGGGGAGAAGCCCTCCACTTT
TRBV2	NA	TRBD2	TRBJ2-7	CASSGSGRGDEQYF	TGTGCCAGCAGTGGGTCGGGTCGGGGGGACGAGCAGTACTTC
TRBV2	NA	TRBD2	TRBJ2-5	CASSEARGAGETQYF	TGTGCCAGCAGTGAAGCGCGGGGGGCCGGGGAGACCCAGTACTTC
TRBV19	NA	NA	TRBJ2-7	CAFFPLGQYF	TGTGCCTTTTTTCCGCTAGGGCAGTACTTC
TRBV3-1/TRBV3-2	NA	NA	TRBJ2-7	CASSQDPSATYEQYF	TGTGCCAGCAGCCAAGACCCAAGTGCCACCTACGAGCAGTACTTC
TRBV7-3	NA	TRBD1	TRBJ1-2	CASSSRQGHGYTF	TGTGCCAGCAGCTCCCGACAGGGCCATGGCTACACCTTC
TRBV6-5	NA	NA	TRBJ2-1	CASRGTGTYNEQFF	TGTGCCAGCAGGGGGACGGGAACCTACAATGAGCAGTTCTTC
TRBV9	NA	TRBD1	TRBJ1-2	CASSVHTGTGQYGYTF	TGTGCCAGCAGCGTACACACCGGGACAGGGCAGTATGGCTACACCTTC
TRBV7-2	NA	NA	TRBJ1-2	CASSQNRGLRGYTF	TGTGCCAGCAGCCAGAATCGGGGGCTCAGAGGCTACACCTTC
TRBV30	NA	TRBD1	TRBJ1-4	CAWRPGTGTNEKLFF	TGTGCCTGGCGTCCCGGGACAGGGACTAATGAAAAACTGTTTTTT
TRBV5-1	NA	TRBD2	TRBJ2-2	CASSLVTSGGAGELFF	TGCGCCAGCAGCTTGGTGACCAGCGGGGGGGCCGGGGAGCTGTTTTTT
TRBV27	NA	NA	TRBJ2-3	CASSLRQVVADTQYF	TGTGCCAGCAGTCTGAGACAGGTAGTTGCAGATACGCAGTATTTT